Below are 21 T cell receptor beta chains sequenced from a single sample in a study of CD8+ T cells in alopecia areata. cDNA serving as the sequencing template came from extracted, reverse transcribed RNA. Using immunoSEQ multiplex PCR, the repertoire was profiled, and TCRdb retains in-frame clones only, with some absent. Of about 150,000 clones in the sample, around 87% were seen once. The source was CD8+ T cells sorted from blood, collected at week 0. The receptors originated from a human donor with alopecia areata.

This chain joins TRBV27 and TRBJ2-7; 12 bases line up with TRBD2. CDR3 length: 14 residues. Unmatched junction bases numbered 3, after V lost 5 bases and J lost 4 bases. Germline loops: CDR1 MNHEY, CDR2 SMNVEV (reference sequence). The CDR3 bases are TGTGCCAGCAGTGCGACTAGCGGGGGTTACGAGCAGTACTTC. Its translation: CASSATSGGYEQYF.

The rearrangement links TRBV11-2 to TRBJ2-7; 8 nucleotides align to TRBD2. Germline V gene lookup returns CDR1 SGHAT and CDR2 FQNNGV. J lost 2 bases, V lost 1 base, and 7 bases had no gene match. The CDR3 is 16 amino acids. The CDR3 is CASSLVTSGSTYEQYF. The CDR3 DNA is TGTGCCAGCAGCTTAGTTACTAGCGGTTCTACCTACGAGCAGTACTTC.

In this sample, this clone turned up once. CDR3 DNA sequence: TGTGCCAGCAGCTTCGGACAGGGGACTGAAGCTTTCTTT. Protein product: CASSFGQGTEAFF. The V call is TRBV7-9, the J call TRBJ1-1; 9 positions agree with TRBD1. Trimming cost V 3 bases and J 5 bases; bases outside gene matches: 1. Germline CDR1 is SEHNR and CDR2 is FQNEAQ (reference sequence). This CDR3 region has 13 residues. Using reference TRBV7-9 and TRBJ1-1 for the parts outside the CDR3, the full variable domain is DTGVSQNPRHKITKRGQNVTFRCDPISEHNRLYWYRQTLGQGPEFLTYFQNEAQLEKSRLLSDRFSAERPKGSFSTLEIQRTEQGDSAMYLCASSFGQGTEAFFGQGTRLTVV.

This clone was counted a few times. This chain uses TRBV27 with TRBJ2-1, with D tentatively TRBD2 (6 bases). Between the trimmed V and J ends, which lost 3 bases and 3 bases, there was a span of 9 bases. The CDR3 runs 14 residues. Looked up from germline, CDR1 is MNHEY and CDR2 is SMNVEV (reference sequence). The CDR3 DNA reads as TGTGCCAGCAGTTTTGGAGGGGTCTACAATGAGCAGTTCTTC. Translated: CASSFGGVYNEQFF.

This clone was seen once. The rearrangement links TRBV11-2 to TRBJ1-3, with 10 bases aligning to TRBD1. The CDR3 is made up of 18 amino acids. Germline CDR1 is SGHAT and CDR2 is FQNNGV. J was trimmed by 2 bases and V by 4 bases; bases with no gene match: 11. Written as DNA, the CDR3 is TGTGCCAGCAGCTCACTACCGGGACAGGGGACAACTGGAAACACCATATATTTT. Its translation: CASSSLPGQGTTGNTIYF. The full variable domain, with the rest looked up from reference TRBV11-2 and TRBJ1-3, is EAGVAQSPRYKIIEKRQSVAFWCNPISGHATLYWYQQILGQGPKLLIQFQNNGVVDDSQLPKDRFSAERLKGVDSTLKIQPAKLEDSAVYLCASSSLPGQGTTGNTIYFGEGSWLTVV.

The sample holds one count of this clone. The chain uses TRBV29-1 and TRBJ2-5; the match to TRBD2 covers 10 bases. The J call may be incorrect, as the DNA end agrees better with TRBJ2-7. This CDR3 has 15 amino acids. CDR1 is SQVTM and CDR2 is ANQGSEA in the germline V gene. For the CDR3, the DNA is TGCAGCGTTGAAGATGGGGGACTAGCGATAAACGAGCAGTACTTC. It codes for CSVEDGGLAINEQYF.

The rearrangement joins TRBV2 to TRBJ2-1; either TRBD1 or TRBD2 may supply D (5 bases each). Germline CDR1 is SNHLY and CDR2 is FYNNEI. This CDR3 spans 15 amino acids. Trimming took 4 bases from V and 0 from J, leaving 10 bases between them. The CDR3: CASSGGTDSYNEQFF. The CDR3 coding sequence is TGTGCCAGCAGTGGGGGGACCGACTCCTACAATGAGCAGTTCTTC. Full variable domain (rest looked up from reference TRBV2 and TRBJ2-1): EPEVTQTPSHQVTQMGQEVILRCVPISNHLYFYWYRQILGQKVEFLVSFYNNEISEKSEIFDDQFSVERPDGSNFTLKIRSTKLEDSAMYFCASSGGTDSYNEQFFGPGTRLTVL.

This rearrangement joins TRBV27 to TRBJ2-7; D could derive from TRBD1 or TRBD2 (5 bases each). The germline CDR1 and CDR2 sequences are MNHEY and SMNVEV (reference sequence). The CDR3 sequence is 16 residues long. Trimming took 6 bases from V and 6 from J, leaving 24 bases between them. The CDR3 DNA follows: TGTGCCAGCAGCCCTCACGGGACCCTGACGGATGGCGAGCAGTACTTC. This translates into CASSPHGTLTDGEQYF.

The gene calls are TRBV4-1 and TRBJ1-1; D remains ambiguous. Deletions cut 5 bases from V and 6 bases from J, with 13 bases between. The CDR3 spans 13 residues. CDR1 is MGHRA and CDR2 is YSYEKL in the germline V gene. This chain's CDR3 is CASSEYMKAEAFF. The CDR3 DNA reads TGCGCCAGCAGCGAGTACATGAAGGCTGAAGCTTTCTTT.

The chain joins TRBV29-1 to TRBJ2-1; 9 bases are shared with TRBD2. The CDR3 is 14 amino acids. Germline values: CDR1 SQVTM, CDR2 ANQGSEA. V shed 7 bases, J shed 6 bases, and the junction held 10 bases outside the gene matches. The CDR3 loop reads CSADRAGGRNEQFF. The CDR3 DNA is TGCAGCGCCGATCGGGCGGGGGGGCGCAATGAGCAGTTCTTC.

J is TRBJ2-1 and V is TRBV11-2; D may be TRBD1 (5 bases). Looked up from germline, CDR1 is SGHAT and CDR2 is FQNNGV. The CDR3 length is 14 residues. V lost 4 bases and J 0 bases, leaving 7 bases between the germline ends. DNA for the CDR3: TGTGCCAGCAGCTACGACAGCTCCTACAATGAGCAGTTCTTC. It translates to CASSYDSSYNEQFF.

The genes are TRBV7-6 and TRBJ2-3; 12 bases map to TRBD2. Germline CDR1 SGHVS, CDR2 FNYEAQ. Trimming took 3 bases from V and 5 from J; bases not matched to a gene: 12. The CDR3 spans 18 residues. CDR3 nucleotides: TGTGCCAGCAGCTTGTTTCTTCGGCCGGGACTAGCGGGAGATACGCAGTATTTT. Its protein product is CASSLFLRPGLAGDTQYF.

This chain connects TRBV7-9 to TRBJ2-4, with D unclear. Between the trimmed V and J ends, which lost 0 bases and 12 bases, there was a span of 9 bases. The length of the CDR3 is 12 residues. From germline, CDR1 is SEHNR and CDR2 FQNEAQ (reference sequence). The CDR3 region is CASSLAGNDQYF. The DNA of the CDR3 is TGTGCCAGCAGCTTAGCAGGGAATGATCAGTACTTC.

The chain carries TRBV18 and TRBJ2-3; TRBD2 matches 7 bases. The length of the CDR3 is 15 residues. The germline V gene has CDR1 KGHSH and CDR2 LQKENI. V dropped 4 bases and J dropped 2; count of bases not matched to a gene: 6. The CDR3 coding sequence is TGTGCCAGCTCACTGGGGACTAACTTCACAGATACGCAGTATTTT. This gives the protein CASSLGTNFTDTQYF.

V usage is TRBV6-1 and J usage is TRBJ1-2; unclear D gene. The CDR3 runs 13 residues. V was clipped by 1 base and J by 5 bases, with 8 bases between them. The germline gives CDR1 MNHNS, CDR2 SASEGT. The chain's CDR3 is CASSEEGFYGYTF. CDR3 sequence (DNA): TGTGCCAGCAGTGAAGAAGGGTTTTATGGCTACACCTTC.

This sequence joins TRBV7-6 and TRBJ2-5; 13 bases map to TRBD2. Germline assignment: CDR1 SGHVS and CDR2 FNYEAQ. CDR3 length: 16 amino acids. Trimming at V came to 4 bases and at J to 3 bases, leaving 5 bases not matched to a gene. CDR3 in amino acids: CASSSLGLAGEETQYF. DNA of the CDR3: TGTGCCAGCAGCTCTCTCGGACTAGCGGGAGAAGAGACCCAGTACTTC.

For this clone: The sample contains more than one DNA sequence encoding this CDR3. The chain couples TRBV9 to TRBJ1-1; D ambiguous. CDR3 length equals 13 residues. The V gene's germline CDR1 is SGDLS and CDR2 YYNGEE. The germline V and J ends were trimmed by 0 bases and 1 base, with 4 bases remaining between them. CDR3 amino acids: CASSVDQNTEAFF. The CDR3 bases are TGTGCCAGCAGCGTAGACCAGAACACTGAAGCTTTCTTT.

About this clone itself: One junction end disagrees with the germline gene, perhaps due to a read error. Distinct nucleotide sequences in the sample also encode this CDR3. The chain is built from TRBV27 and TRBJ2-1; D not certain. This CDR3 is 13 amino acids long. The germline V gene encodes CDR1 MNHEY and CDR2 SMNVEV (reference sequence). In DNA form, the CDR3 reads TGCGCCAGCAGTCTTACTACCTACAATGAGCAGTTCTTC. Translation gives CASSLTTYNEQFF.

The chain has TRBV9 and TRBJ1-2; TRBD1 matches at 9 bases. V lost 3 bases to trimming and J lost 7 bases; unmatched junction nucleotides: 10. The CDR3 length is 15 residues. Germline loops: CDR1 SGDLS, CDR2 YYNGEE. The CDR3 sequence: CASSEGTGTGSGYTF. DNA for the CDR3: TGTGCCAGCAGCGAGGGGACCGGGACAGGGAGTGGCTACACCTTC.

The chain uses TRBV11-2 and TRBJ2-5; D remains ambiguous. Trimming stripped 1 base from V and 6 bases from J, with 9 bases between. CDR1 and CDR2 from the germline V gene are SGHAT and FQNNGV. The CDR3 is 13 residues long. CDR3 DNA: TGTGCCAGCAGCTTAGTGTGGCGGAAGACCCAGTACTTC. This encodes CASSLVWRKTQYF.

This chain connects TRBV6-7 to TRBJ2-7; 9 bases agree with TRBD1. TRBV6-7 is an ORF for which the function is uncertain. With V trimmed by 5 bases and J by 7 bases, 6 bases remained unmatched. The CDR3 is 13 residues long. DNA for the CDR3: TGTGCCAGCAGTCGGGACAGGGCATGGGAGCAGTACTTC. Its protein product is CASSRDRAWEQYF.